The 5 T cell receptor beta chains below come from one sample, sequenced in a study of CD8+ T cells in alopecia areata. Treatment: oral pan-JAK inhibitor, 5-10 mg twice daily. Isolated RNA was reverse transcribed into cDNA used as the sequencing template. The protocol was immunoSEQ multiplex PCR, while the TCRdb copy is restricted to in-frame clones and leaves out a portion. This table has roughly 200,000 clones, 30% to 40% appearing once. Specimen: CD4+ T cells sorted from blood, collected between weeks 30 and 35, from a patient treated with tofacitinib. These receptors originate from a human donor with alopecia areata.

The V and J genes are TRBV19 and TRBJ2-6; TRBD1 matches 7 bases. After removal of 6 bases from V and 4 bases from J, the junction contained 6 bases not matched to a gene. The germline V gene has CDR1 LNHDA and CDR2 SQIVND (reference sequence). The CDR3 extends over 15 amino acids. CDR3: CASSADRAGANVLTF. CDR3 in DNA: TGTGCCAGTAGCGCCGACAGGGCCGGGGCCAACGTCCTGACTTTC. Filled out from reference TRBV19 and TRBJ2-6, the complete variable domain reads DGGITQSPKYLFRKEGQNVTLSCEQNLNHDAMYWYRQDPGQGLRLIYYSQIVNDFQKGDIAEGYSVSREKKESFPLTVTSAQKNPTAFYLCASSADRAGANVLTFGAGSRLTVL.

The chain is built from TRBV30 and TRBJ2-7, with D perhaps TRBD2 (6 bases). V was trimmed by 0 bases and J by 5 bases, leaving 17 bases between them. This CDR3 has 15 amino acids. Per germline, CDR1 GTSNPN and CDR2 SVGIG (reference sequence). The CDR3 bases are TGTGCCTGGAGTGTACGGGGGACCCTAGGGAACGAGCAGTACTTC. Amino acids: CAWSVRGTLGNEQYF. The entire variable domain, with the rest obtained from reference TRBV30 and TRBJ2-7, is as follows: SQTIHQWPATLVQPVGSPLSLECTVEGTSNPNLYWYRQAAGRGLQLLFYSVGIGQISSEVPQNLSASRPQDRQFILSSKKLLLSDSGFYLCAWSVRGTLGNEQYFGPGTRLTVT.

This clone has just a few counts. The V and J genes are TRBV6-6 and TRBJ1-4; TRBD1 might be the D (6 bases). The CDR3 consists of 13 residues. The germline V gene encodes CDR1 MNHNY and CDR2 SVGAGI (reference sequence). V shed 7 bases and J shed 5 bases, with 11 bases lying between them. DNA for the CDR3: TGTGCCAGCACGCACAGGGTGAATGAAAAACTGTTTTTT. It encodes CASTHRVNEKLFF.

The chain uses TRBV29-1 and TRBJ2-7; 8 bases are a match to TRBD1. Germline CDR1 reads SQVTM; CDR2 reads ANQGSEA. V lost 7 bases to trimming and J lost 2 bases; unmatched junction nucleotides: 4. This CDR3 spans 12 amino acids. The CDR3 sequence is CSGGQVAYEQYF. CDR3 sequence (DNA): TGCAGCGGGGGACAGGTAGCCTACGAGCAGTACTTC.

The table lists this clone with a few counts. The rearrangement joins TRBV18 to TRBJ2-4; D is possibly TRBD1 (6 bases). V was pared by 0 bases and J by 5 bases, with 8 bases between. Germline V gene sequence: CDR1 KGHSH, CDR2 LQKENI. The CDR3 runs 14 residues. CDR3 nucleotide sequence: TGTGCCAGCTCACCACCCGGACAGCAAAACATTCAGTACTTC. Translated, it gives CASSPPGQQNIQYF. Combining the CDR3 with reference TRBV18 and TRBJ2-4 gives the whole variable domain NAGVMQNPRHLVRRRGQEARLRCSPMKGHSHVYWYRQLPEEGLKFMVYLQKENIIDESGMPKERFSAEFPKEGPSILRIQQVVRGDSAAYFCASSPPGQQNIQYFGAGTRLSVL.